These T cell receptor beta chains were read from a single sample in a study of T cell responses to AZD1222 COVID-19 vaccine. Sequencing used immunoSEQ multiplex PCR; TCRdb keeps in-frame clones, though not all of them. The sample shows approximately 100,000 clones, roughly 90% of them seen only once. The sample in question was peripheral blood, obtained on day 0 of AZD1222 vaccination. The receptors come from an adult in good health. The CDR3 runs from the conserved cysteine through the conserved F or W. The order of the fields is V gene, D gene, J gene, clone size, CDR3 protein, CDR3 DNA. The D gene is left open where the match is weak. Clone size appears in some rows only: once, few, many, or a class for an expanded clone.

v_gene: TRBV4-1
d_gene: TRBD2
j_gene: TRBJ2-4
abundance: NA
CDR3aa: CASSQKGTTLDIQYF
CDR3nt: TGCGCCAGCAGCCAGAAGGGGACTACCCTGGACATTCAGTACTTC

v_gene: TRBV11-2
d_gene: TRBD2
j_gene: TRBJ2-1
abundance: once
CDR3aa: CASSSGLALLNEQFF
CDR3nt: TGTGCCAGCAGCTCCGGACTAGCTCTTTTGAATGAGCAGTTCTTC

v_gene: TRBV28
d_gene: TRBD1
j_gene: TRBJ1-2
abundance: NA
CDR3aa: CASSFRGFHGYTF
CDR3nt: TGTGCCAGCAGTTTCAGGGGGTTTCATGGCTACACCTTC

v_gene: TRBV9
d_gene: TRBD1
j_gene: TRBJ2-3
abundance: NA
CDR3aa: CASSVVQGTADTQYF
CDR3nt: TGTGCCAGCAGCGTAGTCCAGGGGACAGCAGATACGCAGTATTTT

v_gene: TRBV6-5
d_gene: NA
j_gene: TRBJ1-4
abundance: NA
CDR3aa: CASSRRGHGEKLFF
CDR3nt: TGTGCCAGCAGTCGCCGGGGACACGGAGAAAAACTGTTTTTT

v_gene: TRBV23-1
d_gene: NA
j_gene: TRBJ1-1
abundance: NA
CDR3aa: CASSQSALEAFF
CDR3nt: TGCGCCAGCAGTCAATCGGCCTTAGAAGCTTTCTTT

v_gene: TRBV5-1
d_gene: NA
j_gene: TRBJ1-2
abundance: NA
CDR3aa: CASNTGTGYGYTF
CDR3nt: TGCGCCAGCAATACCGGGACTGGCTATGGCTACACCTTC

v_gene: TRBV28
d_gene: TRBD2
j_gene: TRBJ2-5
abundance: NA
CDR3aa: CASRSSSGSQETQYF
CDR3nt: TGTGCCAGCAGATCCTCTAGCGGTAGCCAAGAGACCCAGTACTTC

v_gene: TRBV10-1
d_gene: NA
j_gene: TRBJ2-1
abundance: NA
CDR3aa: CASSEGDLRGNEQFF
CDR3nt: TGCGCCAGCAGTGAGGGGGACCTGCGTGGCAATGAGCAGTTCTTC

v_gene: TRBV27
d_gene: TRBD1
j_gene: TRBJ1-2
abundance: NA
CDR3aa: CASSLSGQGGYGYTF
CDR3nt: TGTGCCAGCAGTTTATCAGGACAGGGGGGCTATGGCTACACCTTC

v_gene: TRBV27
d_gene: NA
j_gene: TRBJ1-5
abundance: NA
CDR3aa: CASSLAGHQPQHF
CDR3nt: TGTGCCAGCAGTTTGGCAGGCCATCAGCCCCAGCATTTT

v_gene: TRBV28
d_gene: NA
j_gene: TRBJ1-2
abundance: NA
CDR3aa: CASSPDRYYGYTF
CDR3nt: TGTGCCAGCAGTCCGGATCGCTACTATGGCTACACCTTC

v_gene: TRBV12-3/TRBV12-4
d_gene: NA
j_gene: TRBJ2-3
abundance: NA
CDR3aa: CASTVIDPDTQYF
CDR3nt: TGTGCCAGCACCGTAATCGACCCGGATACGCAGTATTTT

v_gene: TRBV10-1
d_gene: TRBD2
j_gene: TRBJ2-1
abundance: NA
CDR3aa: CASSEYSGRAQDEQFF
CDR3nt: TGCGCCAGCAGTGAGTACAGCGGGAGGGCCCAGGATGAGCAGTTCTTC

v_gene: TRBV5-8
d_gene: NA
j_gene: TRBJ2-2
abundance: NA
CDR3aa: CASSFGRTGELFF
CDR3nt: TGTGCCAGCAGCTTCGGCAGGACCGGGGAGCTGTTTTTT

v_gene: TRBV5-1
d_gene: NA
j_gene: TRBJ1-2
abundance: NA
CDR3aa: CASKKTNSNYGYTF
CDR3nt: TGCGCCAGCAAAAAAACTAATTCTAACTATGGCTACACCTTC

v_gene: TRBV18
d_gene: NA
j_gene: TRBJ1-1
abundance: NA
CDR3aa: CASSPQRRRDGEAFF
CDR3nt: TGTGCCAGCTCACCACAGAGGCGGAGGGATGGTGAAGCTTTCTTT

v_gene: TRBV5-6
d_gene: NA
j_gene: TRBJ2-1
abundance: NA
CDR3aa: CASSLRMATSYNEQFF
CDR3nt: TGTGCCAGCAGCTTGCGAATGGCAACCTCCTACAATGAGCAGTTCTTC

v_gene: TRBV5-1
d_gene: TRBD2
j_gene: TRBJ2-2
abundance: few
CDR3aa: CASSLGVAGAIGELFF
CDR3nt: TGCGCCAGCAGCTTGGGTGTAGCGGGAGCCATCGGGGAGCTGTTTTTT

v_gene: TRBV5-6
d_gene: NA
j_gene: TRBJ1-4
abundance: NA
CDR3aa: CASSLRQAATNEKLFF
CDR3nt: TGTGCCAGCAGCTTGAGGCAGGCTGCAACTAATGAAAAACTGTTTTTT

v_gene: TRBV19
d_gene: NA
j_gene: TRBJ2-2
abundance: once
CDR3aa: CASRPPGLSTGELFF
CDR3nt: TGTGCCAGTAGACCACCGGGACTCTCCACCGGGGAGCTGTTTTTT

v_gene: TRBV28
d_gene: NA
j_gene: TRBJ1-1
abundance: NA
CDR3aa: CASSLPGKEAFF
CDR3nt: TGTGCCAGCAGTTTACCGGGTAAGGAAGCTTTCTTT

v_gene: TRBV11-3
d_gene: TRBD2
j_gene: TRBJ2-7
abundance: NA
CDR3aa: CASSLAGTSGYEQYF
CDR3nt: TGTGCCAGCAGCTTAGCCGGGACTAGCGGCTACGAGCAGTACTTC

v_gene: TRBV19
d_gene: TRBD1
j_gene: TRBJ1-2
abundance: NA
CDR3aa: CASSIGDRAGGYTF
CDR3nt: TGTGCCAGTAGTATAGGGGACAGGGCGGGAGGCTACACCTTC

v_gene: TRBV7-2
d_gene: TRBD1
j_gene: TRBJ1-6
abundance: NA
CDR3aa: CASSRGQGDSPLHF
CDR3nt: TGTGCCAGCTCCAGGGGGCAGGGGGATTCACCCCTCCACTTT

v_gene: TRBV10-1
d_gene: TRBD1
j_gene: TRBJ1-5
abundance: NA
CDR3aa: CATPLRRDRRHRGRNQPQHF
CDR3nt: TGCGCCACTCCCCTTAGAAGGGACAGGAGACATCGAGGGAGAAATCAGCCCCAGCATTTT

v_gene: TRBV5-4
d_gene: TRBD2
j_gene: TRBJ2-5
abundance: NA
CDR3aa: CASSFLGGGEETQYF
CDR3nt: TGTGCCAGCAGCTTTCTGGGCGGGGGGGAAGAGACCCAGTACTTC

v_gene: TRBV5-6
d_gene: NA
j_gene: TRBJ1-1
abundance: NA
CDR3aa: CASSLAGGGVGAFF
CDR3nt: TGTGCCAGCAGCTTGGCTGGGGGTGGCGTCGGAGCTTTCTTT

v_gene: TRBV25-1
d_gene: TRBD2
j_gene: TRBJ2-1
abundance: NA
CDR3aa: CASSTIAGLADNEQFF
CDR3nt: TGTGCCAGCAGTACAATAGCGGGACTAGCGGACAATGAGCAGTTCTTC

v_gene: TRBV12-5
d_gene: TRBD1
j_gene: TRBJ1-1
abundance: NA
CDR3aa: CASGTGSMNTEAFF
CDR3nt: TGTGCTAGTGGGACAGGGTCCATGAACACTGAAGCTTTCTTT

v_gene: TRBV19
d_gene: NA
j_gene: TRBJ1-4
abundance: NA
CDR3aa: CASSIGYSVKLFF
CDR3nt: TGTGCCAGTAGTATTGGATATTCGGTAAAACTGTTTTTT

v_gene: TRBV19
d_gene: NA
j_gene: TRBJ1-5
abundance: NA
CDR3aa: CASSIAGAGFNQPQHF
CDR3nt: TGTGCCAGTAGTATAGCAGGTGCAGGGTTCAATCAGCCCCAGCATTTT

v_gene: TRBV25-1
d_gene: NA
j_gene: TRBJ2-1
abundance: NA
CDR3aa: CASSEYTSGGEQFF
CDR3nt: TGTGCCAGCAGTGAATATACGAGCGGAGGTGAGCAGTTCTTC

v_gene: TRBV14
d_gene: NA
j_gene: TRBJ1-5
abundance: NA
CDR3aa: CASSLDLEQPQHF
CDR3nt: TGTGCCAGCAGCCTAGATCTCGAGCAGCCCCAGCATTTT

v_gene: TRBV28
d_gene: TRBD1
j_gene: TRBJ2-7
abundance: NA
CDR3aa: CASSSQQGRSYEQYF
CDR3nt: TGTGCCAGCAGTTCCCAACAGGGGCGCTCGTACGAGCAGTACTTC

v_gene: TRBV9
d_gene: NA
j_gene: TRBJ2-1
abundance: NA
CDR3aa: CASSATLGYDEQFF
CDR3nt: TGTGCCAGCAGCGCGACACTTGGCTACGATGAGCAGTTCTTC

v_gene: TRBV5-4
d_gene: TRBD2
j_gene: TRBJ2-7
abundance: NA
CDR3aa: CASSLVAGGEQYF
CDR3nt: TGTGCCAGCAGCTTGGTGGCGGGAGGGGAGCAGTACTTC

v_gene: TRBV5-1
d_gene: NA
j_gene: TRBJ2-3
abundance: NA
CDR3aa: CASSIGSTDTQYF
CDR3nt: TGCGCCAGCAGCATCGGAAGTACAGATACGCAGTATTTT

v_gene: TRBV2
d_gene: TRBD1
j_gene: TRBJ2-5
abundance: NA
CDR3aa: CASTPDRGQTQYF
CDR3nt: TGTGCCAGCACCCCGGACAGGGGACAGACCCAGTACTTC

v_gene: TRBV10-1
d_gene: NA
j_gene: TRBJ1-2
abundance: NA
CDR3aa: CASSESRTGYGYTF
CDR3nt: TGCGCCAGCAGTGAGTCGAGGACGGGCTATGGCTACACCTTC

v_gene: TRBV28
d_gene: NA
j_gene: TRBJ1-1
abundance: NA
CDR3aa: CASSLFPGNTEAFF
CDR3nt: TGTGCCAGCAGTTTATTTCCAGGGAACACTGAAGCTTTCTTT

v_gene: TRBV6-5
d_gene: TRBD1
j_gene: TRBJ1-5
abundance: NA
CDR3aa: CASRPQGGSNQPQHF
CDR3nt: TGTGCCAGCAGACCTCAGGGGGGAAGCAATCAGCCCCAGCATTTT

v_gene: TRBV5-8
d_gene: NA
j_gene: TRBJ2-1
abundance: NA
CDR3aa: CASSPGQSYNEQFF
CDR3nt: TGTGCCAGCAGCCCGGGACAATCCTACAATGAGCAGTTCTTC

v_gene: TRBV3-1/TRBV3-2
d_gene: TRBD2
j_gene: TRBJ2-1
abundance: NA
CDR3aa: CASSLGTSGRDEQFF
CDR3nt: TGTGCCAGCAGCCTAGGGACTAGCGGGAGGGATGAGCAGTTCTTC

v_gene: TRBV3-1/TRBV3-2
d_gene: TRBD2
j_gene: TRBJ2-1
abundance: NA
CDR3aa: CASSQRTSGTNEQFF
CDR3nt: TGTGCCAGCAGCCAACGGACTAGCGGGACCAATGAGCAGTTCTTC

v_gene: TRBV28
d_gene: TRBD1
j_gene: TRBJ1-6
abundance: NA
CDR3aa: CASSLASTGGVYNSPLHF
CDR3nt: TGTGCCAGCAGTTTAGCTTCGACAGGGGGCGTTTATAATTCACCCCTCCACTTT

v_gene: TRBV4-1
d_gene: NA
j_gene: TRBJ2-1
abundance: NA
CDR3aa: CASSQDSGEQFF
CDR3nt: TGCGCCAGCAGCCAAGATTCTGGTGAGCAGTTCTTC

v_gene: TRBV7-2
d_gene: NA
j_gene: TRBJ2-3
abundance: NA
CDR3aa: CASSLFLDTQYF
CDR3nt: TGTGCCAGCAGCTTATTTCTAGATACGCAGTATTTT

v_gene: TRBV19
d_gene: NA
j_gene: TRBJ2-2
abundance: NA
CDR3aa: CASSLGTVTGELFF
CDR3nt: TGTGCCAGTAGTCTCGGGACCGTCACCGGGGAGCTGTTTTTT

v_gene: TRBV4-2
d_gene: TRBD1
j_gene: TRBJ1-4
abundance: NA
CDR3aa: CASSQGDRGVEKLFF
CDR3nt: TGTGCCAGCAGCCAAGGGGACAGGGGTGTTGAAAAACTGTTTTTT

v_gene: TRBV6-4
d_gene: TRBD2
j_gene: TRBJ2-7
abundance: NA
CDR3aa: CASSASGGYEQYF
CDR3nt: TGTGCCAGCAGTGCCTCGGGGGGCTACGAGCAGTACTTC

v_gene: TRBV4-2
d_gene: TRBD1
j_gene: TRBJ1-1
abundance: NA
CDR3aa: CASSQGTGDTEAFF
CDR3nt: TGTGCCAGCAGCCAAGGTACAGGGGACACTGAAGCTTTCTTT

v_gene: TRBV5-4
d_gene: NA
j_gene: TRBJ1-1
abundance: NA
CDR3aa: CASSLEGSLNTEAFF
CDR3nt: TGTGCCAGCAGCTTGGAGGGCAGCCTGAACACTGAAGCTTTCTTT

v_gene: TRBV7-2
d_gene: NA
j_gene: TRBJ1-6
abundance: NA
CDR3aa: CASSLGGDYNSPLHF
CDR3nt: TGTGCCAGCAGCTTAGGGGGGGACTATAATTCACCCCTCCACTTT

v_gene: TRBV3-1/TRBV3-2
d_gene: NA
j_gene: TRBJ1-4
abundance: NA
CDR3aa: CASSQAWERELFF
CDR3nt: TGTGCCAGCAGCCAAGCATGGGAAAGGGAACTGTTTTTT